This T cell receptor beta chain was sequenced for a study of T cell responses to AZD1222 COVID-19 vaccine. Study-wide results and caveats: CD4 TCRs linked to vaccination spanned spike, dominating at 160-218 and 743-854. Donors in the cohort were predominantly white British and more often female, and clonal diversity was possibly underestimated. Repertoire sampling happened only post peak T cell response.

The CDR3 totals 15 residues. V lost 5 bases and J 3 bases, leaving 14 bases between the germline ends. Germline assignment: CDR1 SGHNT and CDR2 YENEEA. Of note for this clone: Its matching antigen is unknown.

Using immunoSEQ multiplex PCR, the repertoire was profiled, and TCRdb retains in-frame clones only, with some absent. The sample yields about 70,000 clones, 87% seen once. The clonotype comes from an adult who received the AZD1222 COVID-19 vaccine. The source was peripheral blood, collected 28 days after the second AZD1222 dose. The chain combines TRBV11-3 with TRBJ2-1; TRBD2 might be the D (6 bases). The CDR3 spells CASSPKDGGYNEQFF. Here the CDR3 DNA reads TGTGCCAGCAGCCCCAAAGACGGGGGCTACAATGAGCAGTTCTTC.